Below are 22 T cell receptor beta chains sequenced from a single sample in a study of cytomegalovirus exposure and HLA in healthy donors (TCRdb year 2017). The library was obtained by the immunoSEQ multiplex PCR assay. The multiplex PCR relied on a mix of 60 forward primers for TCR Vbeta segments and 13 reverse primers for TCR Jbeta segments. Not all clones reach the TCRdb copy of this immuneACCESS table, which keeps in-frame sequences only. Checked studies attribute under half of the gap to unresolved V genes and leave the rest unexplained. This sample comprises about 120,000 clones, under 80% of them detected only once. 30% of the sample is in the top ten clones. The sequencing input was PBMCs. These receptors all stem from a man aged 55 to 70 in good health and CMV-seropositive.

A note on this clone: A junction end diverges from the germline sequence, so it may reflect a read error. The same CDR3 also results from other DNA sequences found in this sample. The chain carries TRBV18 and TRBJ1-5; TRBD1 might be the D (6 bases). Germline V gene sequence: CDR1 KGHSH, CDR2 LQKENI. The CDR3 runs to 15 residues. CDR3 nucleotides: TGTGCCAGTTCACCTGGTTCAGGGGGCAATCAGCCCCAGCATTTT. It codes for CASSPGSGGNQPQHF.

The chain employs TRBV25-1 and TRBJ2-7; the match to TRBD2 covers 7 bases. Trimming took 5 bases from V and 0 from J; bases not matched to a gene: 1. The CDR3 runs to 13 residues. Germline loops: CDR1 MGHDK, CDR2 SYGVNS. DNA of the CDR3: TGTGCCAGCAGTCGGGGGGACTCCTACGAGCAGTACTTC. It codes for CASSRGDSYEQYF.

The chain combines TRBV9 with TRBJ2-1; weak D call: TRBD1 (6 bases). The CDR3 sequence is 14 residues long. V shed 4 bases and J shed 6 bases, with 14 bases lying between them. Germline V gives CDR1 SGDLS, CDR2 YYNGEE. Here the CDR3 reads CASSIQGLGNEQFF. The CDR3 DNA reads TGTGCCAGCAGCATACAGGGTTTGGGCAATGAGCAGTTCTTC.

V gene TRBV5-1 combines with J gene TRBJ2-3, with 10 bases matching TRBD2. V trimming: 0 bases; J trimming: 2 bases; junction bases outside the gene matches: 3. Germline CDR1 and CDR2: SGHRS and YFSETQ. CDR3 size: 16 residues. The DNA of the CDR3 is TGCGCCAGCAGCTTGGGGACTAGCGGTCTCACAGATACGCAGTATTTT. It translates to CASSLGTSGLTDTQYF.

This chain joins TRBV6-1 and TRBJ1-1, with D hard to call. V shed 5 bases and J shed 0 bases, with 13 bases lying between them. The CDR3 has 15 amino acids. Germline lookup yields CDR1 MNHNS and CDR2 SASEGT. The CDR3 loop reads CASSSKTAMNTEAFF. In DNA form, the CDR3 reads TGTGCCAGCAGTTCCAAGACTGCCATGAACACTGAAGCTTTCTTT.

The chain carries TRBV29-1 and TRBJ1-4; tentative D call: TRBD1 (6 bases). V was shortened by 7 bases and J by 7 bases, with 16 bases between the two germline ends. Germline values: CDR1 SQVTM, CDR2 ANQGSEA. CDR3 length: 13 residues. The CDR3 protein is CSARGGAGEKLFF. The CDR3, as DNA: TGCAGCGCAAGGGGGGGGGCTGGTGAAAAACTGTTTTTT.

This chain connects TRBV5-6 to TRBJ2-1; D not resolved. The CDR3 sequence is 12 residues long. CDR1 and CDR2 (germline): SGHDT, YYEEEE. V was clipped by 2 bases and J by 8 bases, with 8 bases between them. CDR3 protein: CASSFSVYEQFF. The DNA of the CDR3 is TGTGCCAGCAGCTTTTCGGTGTATGAGCAGTTCTTC.

This clone was counted only a few times. The chain recombines TRBV28 with TRBJ2-5; TRBD2 matches at 16 bases. Germline CDR1 and CDR2: MDHEN and SYDVKM. The ends lost 6 bases at V and 5 bases at J; junction bases unmatched: 6. The CDR3 length is 16 residues. CDR3 in DNA: TGTGCCAGCAGGGGGACTAGCGGGAGGGCCGGGGAGACCCAGTACTTC. This gives the protein CASRGTSGRAGETQYF.

The chain couples TRBV11-2 to TRBJ2-2, with 7 bases that match TRBD1. The length of the CDR3 is 15 residues. Germline V CDR1 and CDR2: SGHAT, FQNNGV. V was clipped by 3 bases and J by 1 base; unmatched bases: 2. The CDR3 sequence is CASSFRTGNTGELFF. The DNA for the CDR3 is TGTGCCAGCAGCTTCCGGACAGGGAACACCGGGGAGCTGTTTTTT.

The V and J genes are TRBV5-1 and TRBJ1-2; D possibly corresponds to TRBD1 (5 bases). The CDR3 has 15 residues. CDR1 and CDR2 (germline): SGHRS, YFSETQ. V was cut by 4 bases and J by 2 bases, with 15 bases left in between. CDR3 region: CASSPWGGSNYGYTF. The CDR3 coding sequence is TGCGCCAGCAGCCCCTGGGGGGGGTCGAACTATGGCTACACCTTC.

The chain carries TRBV27 and TRBJ1-3; possible D gene TRBD1, 6 bases. The CDR3 length is 17 residues. The V gene lost 3 bases and the J gene lost 3 bases, with 18 bases spanning the gap. Germline V gene sequence: CDR1 MNHEY, CDR2 SMNVEV (reference sequence). In nucleotides, the CDR3 is TGTGCCAGCAGTTTTGAAAGGGGGGGAGAAAGTGGAAACACCATATATTTT. Its protein product is CASSFERGGESGNTIYF.

This clone occurred a few times. This rearrangement joins TRBV7-8 to TRBJ2-7; 8 bases map to TRBD1. From germline, CDR1 is SGHVS and CDR2 FQNEAQ. The V segment lost 2 bases and the J segment 6 bases; nucleotides outside the gene matches: 6. The CDR3 spans 14 residues. CDR3 sequence reads: CASSLKGQGSEQYF. As DNA, the CDR3 is TGTGCCAGCAGCTTAAAAGGACAGGGCTCCGAGCAGTACTTC.

V is TRBV11-1 and J is TRBJ2-7; 9 bases fit TRBD2. CDR1 and CDR2 from the germline V gene are SGHAT and FQDESV (reference sequence). V lost 6 bases and J lost 2; bases outside the gene matches: 8. The CDR3 is 15 amino acids. Here the CDR3 DNA reads TGTGCCAGCAGGCTAAATAGCGGGAGTCCCTACGAGCAGTACTTC. It is translated as CASRLNSGSPYEQYF.

The J gene is TRBJ2-3, the V gene TRBV7-8; a weak D match, TRBD2 (7 bases). V was cut by 5 bases and J by 2 bases, with 17 bases left in between. CDR3 length: 16 residues. Germline loops: CDR1 SGHVS, CDR2 FQNEAQ. CDR3 amino acids: CASSQRRGGPTDTQYF. The CDR3 DNA is TGTGCCAGCAGCCAGAGAAGGGGGGGGCCCACAGATACGCAGTATTTT.

The chain combines TRBV2 with TRBJ1-2; perhaps TRBD1 as D (6 bases). The CDR3 consists of 14 residues. Germline V gives CDR1 SNHLY, CDR2 FYNNEI. With 6 bases removed from V and 3 bases from J, the gap between germline ends came to 14 bases. CDR3 region: CASRNRATYYGYTF. The DNA of the CDR3 is TGTGCCAGCAGAAACAGGGCCACTTACTATGGCTACACCTTC.

The V and J genes are TRBV18 and TRBJ2-7; D uncertain. Germline V CDR1 and CDR2: KGHSH, LQKENI. Deletions cut 1 base from V and 5 bases from J, with 6 bases between. CDR3 size: 12 residues. CDR3 nucleotides: TGTGCCAGCTCACCACGGCACAACGAGCAGTACTTC. Protein: CASSPRHNEQYF.

The chain couples TRBV5-4 to TRBJ2-3; TRBD2 matches at 12 bases. Germline-derived CDR1 and CDR2 are SGHNT and YYREEE (reference sequence). This CDR3 has 16 amino acids. Germline trimming cut 2 bases from V and 2 bases from J; bases unmatched to any gene: 3. The CDR3 loop reads CASSLRTSGTTDTQYF. CDR3 nucleotide sequence: TGTGCCAGCAGCTTACGGACTAGCGGGACCACAGATACGCAGTATTTT.

The V and J genes are TRBV6-1 and TRBJ1-1; 8 nucleotides agree with TRBD1. In germline, CDR1 is MNHNS, CDR2 SASEGT. The CDR3 spans 14 residues. Losses at the gene ends were 1 base for V and 10 bases for J; bases not matched to a gene: 8. The CDR3 region has the DNA TGTGCCAGCAGTGAAGGGGCAGGGGGCGTCCCAGCTTTCTTT. It specifies CASSEGAGGVPAFF.

This clone showed up just a few times. The V call is TRBV5-1, the J call TRBJ1-5; D unclear. This CDR3 has 15 residues. Looked up from germline, CDR1 is SGHRS and CDR2 is YFSETQ. With 5 bases removed from V and 4 bases from J, the gap between germline ends came to 16 bases. CDR3: CASRPGSSRNQPQHF. CDR3 coding DNA: TGCGCCAGCAGGCCCGGGTCCTCCCGGAATCAGCCCCAGCATTTT.

This clone was picked up a small number of times. The rearrangement links TRBV10-3 to TRBJ1-1; unclear D gene. This CDR3 has 11 residues. The V end was cut by 8 bases, the J end by 4 bases, with 8 bases between. CDR1 ENHRY and CDR2 SYGVKD come from the germline V gene. In DNA, the CDR3 is TGTGCCATCTCCCCAGGCACTGAAGCTTTCTTT. Residues: CAISPGTEAFF.

The rearrangement links TRBV28 to TRBJ1-1; 7 bases are a match to TRBD1. There are 14 residues in the CDR3. The germline CDR1 and CDR2 sequences are MDHEN and SYDVKM. The junction had 4 bases not matched to a gene; V was cut back by 1 base and J by 5 bases. The CDR3 DNA reads TGTGCCAGCAGTTTATATACAGGGGAAACTGAAGCTTTCTTT. Translating gives CASSLYTGETEAFF.

V and J are TRBV19 and TRBJ2-6; D is ambiguous. This CDR3 is 15 amino acids long. In germline, CDR1 is LNHDA, CDR2 SQIVND (reference sequence). Trimming left V 2 bases short and J 0 bases short, with 5 bases between. The CDR3 DNA sequence: TGTGCCAGTAGTATATCCAGCTCTGGGGCCAACGTCCTGACTTTC. It yields the protein CASSISSSGANVLTF.